These 2 T cell receptor beta chains came from one sample sequenced in a study of cytomegalovirus exposure and HLA in healthy donors. With 60 Vbeta and 13 Jbeta primers, the PCR was carried out. This table comes from immunoSEQ multiplex PCR, and its TCRdb copy is limited to in-frame clones, with some not included. This sample's clone table lists 200,000 to 250,000 clones. The sample consisted of PBMCs. The receptors here all came from a girl aged 2 to 9 in good health and CMV-seropositive.

V usage is TRBV5-4 and J usage is TRBJ2-5; D gene uncertain. Near its end, the DNA agrees better with TRBJ2-7, so the J call may be wrong. Germline V CDR1 and CDR2: SGHNT, YYREEE (reference sequence). The CDR3 has 11 residues. CDR3 region: CASSSSYEQYF. CDR3 DNA sequence: TGTGCCAGCAGCTCCTCCTACGAGCAGTACTTC.

This chain connects TRBV7-9 to TRBJ1-1, with 7 bases matching TRBD1. CDR3 length: 13 residues. V lost 10 bases to trimming and J lost 2 bases; unmatched junction nucleotides: 7. CDR1 and CDR2 from the germline V gene are SEHNR and FQNEAQ (reference sequence). The CDR3, as DNA: TGTGCCATCTCAAGACAGGGAAACACTGAAGCTTTCTTT. Amino acids: CAISRQGNTEAFF.